This T cell receptor (beta chain) was found in a study of identifying expanded T cells in peripheral blood. The CDR3 consists of 13 residues. Germline V gene data show CDR1 as SNHLY and CDR2 as FYNNEI. The V gene end was trimmed by 6 bases and the J gene end by 9 bases; junction bases not matched to a gene: 7. Study-wide points: Over approximately two and four weeks, about 15 and 19 clones changed, versus around 1.2 between replicates.

No infections or other immune events were documented during collection. Note on this clone: Its antigen is as yet unknown.

TCRdb's copy holds only in-frame clones and misses some; the assay was immunoSEQ multiplex PCR. Among some 91,000 clones listed, roughly 88% were seen once. The sample taken for sequencing was blood. This clonotype was sampled from a person aged 18 to 75 in good health. This chain uses TRBV2 with TRBJ2-1; TRBD2 agrees at 8 bases. CDR3 sequence (DNA): TGTGCCAGCAGCGGTACTAGCGGCGGTGAGCAGTTCTTC. Its protein product is CASSGTSGGEQFF.